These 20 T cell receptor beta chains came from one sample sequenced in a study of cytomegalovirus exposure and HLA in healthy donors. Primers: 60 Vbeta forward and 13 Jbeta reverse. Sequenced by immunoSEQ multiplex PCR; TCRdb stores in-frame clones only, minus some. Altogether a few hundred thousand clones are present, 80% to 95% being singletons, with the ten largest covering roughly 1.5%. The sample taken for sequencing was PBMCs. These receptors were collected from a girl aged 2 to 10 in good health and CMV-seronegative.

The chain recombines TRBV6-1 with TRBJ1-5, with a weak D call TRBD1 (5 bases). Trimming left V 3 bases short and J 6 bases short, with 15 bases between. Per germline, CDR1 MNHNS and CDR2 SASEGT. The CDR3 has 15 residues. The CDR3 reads CASSEGLGAAQPQHF. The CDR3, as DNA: TGTGCCAGCAGTGAGGGGTTAGGGGCCGCTCAGCCCCAGCATTTT.

The CDR3: CASSLAERGAGTQYF. The DNA of the CDR3 is TGCGCCAGCAGCTTGGCCGAGCGGGGGGCGGGTACGCAGTATTTT. The J gene is TRBJ2-3, the V gene TRBV5-1, with 9 positions matching TRBD2. V shed 0 bases and J 8 bases; nucleotides not matched to a gene: 7. Germline CDR1 and CDR2: SGHRS and YFSETQ. The CDR3 loop spans 15 amino acids.

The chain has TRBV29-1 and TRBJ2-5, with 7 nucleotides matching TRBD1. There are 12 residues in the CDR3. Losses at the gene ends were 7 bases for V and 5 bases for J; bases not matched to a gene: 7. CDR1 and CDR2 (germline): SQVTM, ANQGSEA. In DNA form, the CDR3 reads TGCAGCGCCCTGACAGGGTCGGAGACCCAGTACTTC. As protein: CSALTGSETQYF.

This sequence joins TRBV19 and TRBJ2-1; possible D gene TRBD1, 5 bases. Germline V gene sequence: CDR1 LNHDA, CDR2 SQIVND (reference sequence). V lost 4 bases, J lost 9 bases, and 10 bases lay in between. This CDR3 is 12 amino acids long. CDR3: CASSTARGEQFF. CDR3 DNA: TGTGCCAGTAGTACCGCAAGGGGTGAGCAGTTCTTC.

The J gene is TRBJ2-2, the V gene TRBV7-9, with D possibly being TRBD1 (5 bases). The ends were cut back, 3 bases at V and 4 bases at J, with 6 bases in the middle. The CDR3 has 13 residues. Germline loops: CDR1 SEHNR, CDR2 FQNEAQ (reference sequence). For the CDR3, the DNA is TGTGCCAGCAGCTTCGACAGCACCGGGGAGCTGTTTTTT. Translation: CASSFDSTGELFF.

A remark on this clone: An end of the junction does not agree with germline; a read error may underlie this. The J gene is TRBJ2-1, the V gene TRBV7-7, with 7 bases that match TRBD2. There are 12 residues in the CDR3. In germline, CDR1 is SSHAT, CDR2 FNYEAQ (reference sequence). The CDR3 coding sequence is TGTGCTAGCAGCACCAACGGGGGGGAGCAGTTCTTC. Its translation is CASSTNGGEQFF.

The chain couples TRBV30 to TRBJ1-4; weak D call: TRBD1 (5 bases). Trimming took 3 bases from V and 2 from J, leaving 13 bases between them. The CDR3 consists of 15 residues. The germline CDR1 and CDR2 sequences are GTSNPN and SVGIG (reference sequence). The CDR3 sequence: CAWSLGGKTNEKLFF. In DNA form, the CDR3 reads TGTGCCTGGAGCCTCGGGGGAAAGACTAATGAAAAACTGTTTTTT.

CDR3 sequence: CASSMWEYGNQPQHF. The CDR3 DNA follows: TGTGCCAGTAGTATGTGGGAGTATGGCAATCAGCCCCAGCATTTT. This rearrangement joins TRBV19 to TRBJ1-5, with D unclear. Germline V gene data show CDR1 as LNHDA and CDR2 as SQIVND (reference sequence). This CDR3 has 15 residues. Trimming removed 3 bases from V and 2 bases from J, with 11 bases in between.

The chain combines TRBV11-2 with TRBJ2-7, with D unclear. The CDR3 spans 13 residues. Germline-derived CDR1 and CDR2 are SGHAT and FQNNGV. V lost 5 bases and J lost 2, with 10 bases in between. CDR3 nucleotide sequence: TGTGCCAGCAGCGGCGGCGGAACCTACGAGCAGTACTTC. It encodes CASSGGGTYEQYF.

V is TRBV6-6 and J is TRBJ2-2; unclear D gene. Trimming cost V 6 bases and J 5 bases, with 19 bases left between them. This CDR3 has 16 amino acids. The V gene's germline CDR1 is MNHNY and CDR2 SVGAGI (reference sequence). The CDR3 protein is CASSPASSTLTGELFF. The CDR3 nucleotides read TGTGCCAGCAGCCCCGCCTCTTCTACCCTAACCGGGGAGCTGTTTTTT.

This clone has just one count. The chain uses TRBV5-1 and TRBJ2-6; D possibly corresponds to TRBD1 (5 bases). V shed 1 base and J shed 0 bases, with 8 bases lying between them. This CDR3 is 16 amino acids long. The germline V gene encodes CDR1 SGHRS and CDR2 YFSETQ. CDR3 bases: TGCGCCAGCAGCTTGCAGGGCCTCTCTGGGGCCAACGTCCTGACTTTC. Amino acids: CASSLQGLSGANVLTF.

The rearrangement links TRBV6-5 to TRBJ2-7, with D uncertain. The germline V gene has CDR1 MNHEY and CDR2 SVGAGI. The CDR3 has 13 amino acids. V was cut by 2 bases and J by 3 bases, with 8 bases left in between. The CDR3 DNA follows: TGTGCCAGCAGTTACAGCCCGAACTACGAGCAGTACTTC. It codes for CASSYSPNYEQYF.

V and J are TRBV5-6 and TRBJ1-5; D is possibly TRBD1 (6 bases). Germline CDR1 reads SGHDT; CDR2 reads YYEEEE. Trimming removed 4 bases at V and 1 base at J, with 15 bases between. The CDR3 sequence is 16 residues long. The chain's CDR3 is CASSRNGQISNQPQHF. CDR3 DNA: TGTGCCAGCAGCAGGAACGGACAGATCAGCAATCAGCCCCAGCATTTT.

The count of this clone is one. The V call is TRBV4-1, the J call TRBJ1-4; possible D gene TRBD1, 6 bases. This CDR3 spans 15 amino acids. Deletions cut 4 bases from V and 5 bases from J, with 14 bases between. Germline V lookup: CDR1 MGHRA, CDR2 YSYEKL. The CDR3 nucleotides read TGCGCCAGCAGCCCTCGGGACAAGCTAAATGAAAAACTGTTTTTT. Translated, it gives CASSPRDKLNEKLFF.

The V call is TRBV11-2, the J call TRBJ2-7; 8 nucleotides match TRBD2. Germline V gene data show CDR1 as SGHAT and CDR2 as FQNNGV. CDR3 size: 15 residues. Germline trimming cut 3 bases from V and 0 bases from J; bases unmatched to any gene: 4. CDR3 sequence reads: CASSFQRGGSYEQYF. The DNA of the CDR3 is TGTGCCAGCAGCTTCCAACGGGGGGGCTCCTACGAGCAGTACTTC.

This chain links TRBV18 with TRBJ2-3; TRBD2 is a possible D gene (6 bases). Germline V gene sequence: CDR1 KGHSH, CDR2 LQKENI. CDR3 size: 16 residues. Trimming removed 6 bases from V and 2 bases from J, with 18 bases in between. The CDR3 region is CASSPTSSAHTDTQYF. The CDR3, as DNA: TGTGCCAGCTCCCCTACTAGCAGCGCCCACACAGATACGCAGTATTTT.

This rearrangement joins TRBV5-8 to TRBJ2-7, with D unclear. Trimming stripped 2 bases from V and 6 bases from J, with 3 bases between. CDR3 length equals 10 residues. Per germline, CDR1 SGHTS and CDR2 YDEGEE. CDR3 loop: CASSFREQYF. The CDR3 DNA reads TGTGCCAGCAGCTTCCGCGAGCAGTACTTC.

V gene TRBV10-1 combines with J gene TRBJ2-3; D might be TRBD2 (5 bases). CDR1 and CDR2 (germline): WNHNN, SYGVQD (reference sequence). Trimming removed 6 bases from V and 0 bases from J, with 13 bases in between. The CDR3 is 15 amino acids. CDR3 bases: TGCGCCAGCAGCCGACTAACAACTAGCACAGATACGCAGTATTTT. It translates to CASSRLTTSTDTQYF.

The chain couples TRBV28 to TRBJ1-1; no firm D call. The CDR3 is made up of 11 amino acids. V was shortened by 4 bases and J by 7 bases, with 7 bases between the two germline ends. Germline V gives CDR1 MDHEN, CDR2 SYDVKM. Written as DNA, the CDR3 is TGTGCCAGCAGTTCCAAATTTGAAGCTTTCTTT. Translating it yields CASSSKFEAFF.

The CDR3 coding sequence is TGTGCCAGCAGCACCACCCACAGGGGGAACGACGAGCAGTACTTC. This gives the protein CASSTTHRGNDEQYF. This chain uses TRBV6-1 with TRBJ2-7; 8 nucleotides match TRBD1. CDR1 is MNHNS and CDR2 is SASEGT in the germline V gene. This CDR3 is built from 15 residues. The trim removed 6 bases at V and 5 bases at J, leaving 12 bases unmatched.